Listed here are 18 T cell receptor beta chains from one sample, sequenced in a study of spatial heterogeneity in lung cancer. Study-level findings and limits: Tumor mutation count correlated with how many alpha and beta TCRs expanded intratumorally.

Time point meaning: sample taken at primary tumor resection. TCRdb redid the calling of the 5' RACE reads with MiXCR, one entry per CDR3 protein. The sample carries about 16,000 distinct CDR3 sequences, over 6.5% recorded once. These receptors have no identified antigens. Sequences were derived from lung tumor tissue, sampled at surgery. The receptors stem from a female donor with early-stage non-small cell lung cancer.

This clonotype was detected ten times or more. The chain joins TRBV20-1 to TRBJ1-5; 11 nucleotides align to TRBD1. Germline trimming cut 2 bases from V and 0 bases from J; bases unmatched to any gene: 12. The CDR3 totals 19 residues. The V gene's germline CDR1 is DFQATT and CDR2 SNEGSKA (reference sequence). The CDR3 region has the DNA TGCAGTGCTAGATCCTACTGGACAGGGGGCCCTTATAGCAATCAGCCCCAGCATTTT. Its translation is CSARSYWTGGPYSNQPQHF.

In this sample, this clonotype turned up many times. This chain uses TRBV6-1 with TRBJ1-4; D is perhaps TRBD1 (6 bases). CDR3 length: 16 residues. The germline CDR1 and CDR2 sequences are MNHNS and SASEGT. Trimming took off 4 bases at V and 0 bases at J, with 12 bases between the two ends. Written as DNA, the CDR3 is TGTGCCAGCAGTGGAAGGGACACTGCAACTAATGAAAAACTGTTTTTT. Its protein product is CASSGRDTATNEKLFF.

At least ten counts were recorded for this clonotype. The rearrangement uses TRBV12-3 or TRBV12-4 and TRBJ1-2; tentative D call: TRBD1 (6 bases). The ends were cut back, 9 bases at V and 6 bases at J, with 20 bases in the middle. The CDR3 is 14 residues long. The CDR3 coding sequence is TGTGCCAGTGGGGGGGCTAGAGGGCGGAATGGCTACACCTTC. This codes for CASGGARGRNGYTF.

Only a few counts were recorded for this clonotype. A much larger clone differs by one base, so this may be a read error. The V and J genes are TRBV18 and TRBJ1-5, with no clear D. Germline loops: CDR1 KGHSH, CDR2 LQKENI. The CDR3 has 13 amino acids. CDR3 DNA: TGTGCCAGCTCCTCTACGCTCAATCGGCCCCAGCATTTT. Encoded protein: CASSSTLNRPQHF.

In this sample, this clonotype turned up many times. The chain links TRBV6-6 to TRBJ2-1, with 8 nucleotides matching TRBD1. The CDR3 covers 16 residues. The germline gives CDR1 MNHNY, CDR2 SVGAGI (reference sequence). With V trimmed by 2 bases and J by 5 bases, 8 bases remained unmatched. In DNA form, the CDR3 reads TGTGCCAGCAGTTACATGGCCGGGACAGGCAACAATGAGCAGTTCTTC. Translation gives CASSYMAGTGNNEQFF.

This clonotype was recorded at least ten times. The chain joins TRBV5-1 to TRBJ2-3; unclear D gene. V was trimmed by 0 bases and J by 2 bases, leaving 13 bases between them. The CDR3 has 16 amino acids. Germline-derived CDR1 and CDR2 are SGHRS and YFSETQ. In DNA form, the CDR3 reads TGCGCCAGCAGCTTGGGACCGCAACTCCTCACAGATACGCAGTATTTT. Residues: CASSLGPQLLTDTQYF.

The table lists this clonotype with many counts. V and J are TRBV5-1 and TRBJ1-6; D is possibly TRBD1 (6 bases). Trimming stripped 1 base from V and 7 bases from J, with 12 bases between. The CDR3 consists of 15 residues. Germline CDR1 and CDR2: SGHRS and YFSETQ. The CDR3 nucleotides read TGCGCCAGCAGCTTGCAGGGGCCGGGGAATTCACCCCTCCACTTT. It translates to CASSLQGPGNSPLHF.

The sample holds many counts of this clonotype. The chain uses TRBV19 and TRBJ2-2; D uncertain. Germline V gene sequence: CDR1 LNHDA, CDR2 SQIVND (reference sequence). The length of the CDR3 is 14 residues. Trimming took 7 bases from V and 0 from J, leaving 9 bases between them. The CDR3 reads CASTTGTNTGELFF. CDR3 bases: TGTGCCAGTACCACCGGCACGAACACCGGGGAGCTGTTTTTT.

The table lists this clonotype with many counts. The rearrangement links TRBV2 to TRBJ2-7; D perhaps matches TRBD2 (6 bases). The CDR3 runs to 13 residues. V lost 8 bases to trimming and J lost 6 bases, with 17 bases between them. Germline V gene data show CDR1 as SNHLY and CDR2 as FYNNEI. This CDR3 is CASQDWRGVEQYF. The DNA of the CDR3 is TGTGCCAGCCAAGACTGGAGGGGCGTCGAGCAGTACTTC.

The rearrangement uses TRBV11-1 and TRBJ1-1, with D maybe TRBD1 (5 bases). There are 13 residues in the CDR3. CDR1 and CDR2 from the germline V gene are SGHAT and FQDESV (reference sequence). V shed 3 bases and J shed 7 bases, with 12 bases lying between them. The DNA for the CDR3 is TGTGCCAGCAGCTTGCGGCAGGGAAATGAAGCTTTCTTT. Protein sequence: CASSLRQGNEAFF.

This clonotype ranks as medium-sized. The chain recombines TRBV28 with TRBJ2-7, with TRBD2 matching over 8 bases. The CDR3 extends over 12 amino acids. V shed 8 bases and J 5 bases; nucleotides not matched to a gene: 5. Germline V lookup: CDR1 MDHEN, CDR2 SYDVKM. In nucleotides, the CDR3 is TGTGCCAGCCATGGACTAGCCAACGAGCAGTACTTC. This translates into CASHGLANEQYF.

The CDR3 region is CSARVTSVLGAQYF. CDR3 DNA sequence: TGCAGTGCTAGGGTAACTAGCGTTCTGGGGGCCCAGTACTTC. The chain couples TRBV20-1 to TRBJ2-5, with 7 bases that match TRBD2. The CDR3 has 14 amino acids. The V segment lost 3 bases and the J segment 9 bases; nucleotides outside the gene matches: 13. The germline CDR1 and CDR2 sequences are DFQATT and SNEGSKA (reference sequence).

This clonotype was observed at least ten times. The chain couples TRBV6-2 or TRBV6-3 to TRBJ2-3, with 9 bases that match TRBD2. This CDR3 spans 15 amino acids. From germline, CDR1 is MNHEY and CDR2 SVGEGT. The V gene end was trimmed by 7 bases and the J gene end by 3 bases; junction bases not matched to a gene: 8. CDR3 in DNA: TGTGCCAGCAACCTACTAGCGGGTCCTACAGATACGCAGTATTTT. Translating gives CASNLLAGPTDTQYF.

Ten or more counts support this clonotype. CDR3 nucleotides: TGTGCCAGCGGACAAGCGGGGGGCAGGAATTCACCCCTCCACTTT. It encodes CASGQAGGRNSPLHF. The genes are TRBV28 and TRBJ1-6; TRBD1 might be the D (6 bases). This CDR3 has 15 amino acids. Germline V gives CDR1 MDHEN, CDR2 SYDVKM. V lost 8 bases to trimming and J lost 7 bases, with 18 bases between them.

The chain joins TRBV19 to TRBJ2-2; a weak D match, TRBD2 (6 bases). This CDR3 comprises 14 residues. Germline V gene lookup returns CDR1 LNHDA and CDR2 SQIVND (reference sequence). Trimming took 4 bases from V and 2 from J, leaving 8 bases between them. This chain's CDR3 is CASSSGVNTGELFF. DNA for the CDR3: TGTGCCAGTAGTAGCGGGGTTAACACCGGGGAGCTGTTTTTT.

By proportion, this clonotype is medium-sized. This rearrangement joins TRBV10-3 to TRBJ1-4; D not certain. This CDR3 comprises 12 residues. The V and J ends lost 0 bases and 8 bases respectively, with 4 bases between them. Germline CDR1 is ENHRY and CDR2 is SYGVKD. The DNA for the CDR3 is TGTGCCATCAGTGAGTCGAAAGAAAAACTGTTTTTT. This encodes CAISESKEKLFF.

This clonotype was picked up many times. Relative to the germline gene, one junction end is altered; a read error may explain this. V is TRBV6-5 and J is TRBJ1-6; tentative D call: TRBD1 (5 bases). The CDR3 spans 14 residues. Germline CDR1 reads MNHEY; CDR2 reads SVGAGI. The chain's CDR3 is CASSMQGGRSSLHF. The CDR3 DNA reads TGTGCCAGCAGTATGCAGGGAGGGCGTTCATCCCTCCACTTT.

This clonotype was picked up a small number of times. The chain is built from TRBV28 and TRBJ2-1, with D possibly TRBD2 on 6 matching bases. Deletions cut 3 bases from V and 8 bases from J, with 14 bases between. CDR1 is MDHEN and CDR2 is SYDVKM in the germline V gene. This CDR3 region has 14 residues. CDR3: CASSFGQASDEQFF. DNA of the CDR3: TGTGCCAGCAGTTTTGGGCAGGCTAGCGATGAGCAGTTCTTC.